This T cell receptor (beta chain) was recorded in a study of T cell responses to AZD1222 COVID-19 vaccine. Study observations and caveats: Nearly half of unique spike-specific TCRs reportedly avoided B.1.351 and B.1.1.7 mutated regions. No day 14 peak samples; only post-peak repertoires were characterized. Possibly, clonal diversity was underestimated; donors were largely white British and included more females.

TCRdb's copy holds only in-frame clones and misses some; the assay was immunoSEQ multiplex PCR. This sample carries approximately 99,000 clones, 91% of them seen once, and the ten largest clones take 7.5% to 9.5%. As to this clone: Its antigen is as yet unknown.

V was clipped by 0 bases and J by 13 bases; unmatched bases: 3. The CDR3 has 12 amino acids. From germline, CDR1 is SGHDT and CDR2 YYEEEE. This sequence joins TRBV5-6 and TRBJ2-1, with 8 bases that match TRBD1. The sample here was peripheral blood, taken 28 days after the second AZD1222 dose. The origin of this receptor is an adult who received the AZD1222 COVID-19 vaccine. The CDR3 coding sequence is TGTGCCAGCAGCTTGGTTCAGGGGGCCCAGTTCTTC. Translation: CASSLVQGAQFF.